These T cell receptor beta chains were read from a single sample in a study of T cell responses to AZD1222 COVID-19 vaccine. Some clones are missing from TCRdb's copy, which holds only in-frame ones; the method was immunoSEQ multiplex PCR. The table includes under 200,000 clones, about 92% detected once. Here the sequenced sample was peripheral blood, taken 28 days after the second dose of the MenACWY control vaccine. These receptors were collected from an adult who received the MenACWY meningococcal vaccine as a control. Both conserved end residues are part of each CDR3. D genes are given only for firm matches. Expanded clones are given a class, and other clones once, few, many or no size at all.

j_call v_call clone_size d_call cdr3_aa cdr3_nt
TRBJ1-3 TRBV19 . . CASSIGADPSGNTIYF TGTGCCAGTAGTATTGGGGCGGATCCCTCTGGAAACACCATATATTTT
TRBJ1-1 TRBV7-9 . . CASSQVGGNTEAFF TGTGCCAGCAGCCAGGTTGGGGGGAACACTGAAGCTTTCTTT
TRBJ1-6 TRBV19 . . CASGGAAPLHF TGTGCCAGTGGGGGAGCGGCACCCCTCCACTTT
TRBJ2-7 TRBV21-1 . . CASSPAPDSNYEQYF TGTGCCAGCAGCCCAGCCCCAGACTCAAACTACGAGCAGTACTTC
TRBJ1-3 TRBV6-5 once . CASSYAQDVSGNTIYF TGTGCCAGCAGTTACGCACAGGACGTCTCTGGAAACACCATATATTTT
TRBJ2-6 TRBV6-1 . TRBD1 CASSDLRDRGISGANVLTF TGTGCCAGCAGTGATCTCCGGGACAGGGGGATCTCTGGGGCCAACGTCCTGACTTTC
TRBJ2-2 TRBV9 . . CASSVAVLNTGELFF TGTGCCAGCAGCGTAGCTGTCTTGAACACCGGGGAGCTGTTTTTT
TRBJ1-2 TRBV19 . TRBD1 CASKRDSNYGYTF TGTGCCAGTAAGCGGGACAGCAACTATGGCTACACCTTC
TRBJ2-1 TRBV24-1 . TRBD1 CATSDPGQGGGNEQFF TGTGCCACCAGTGACCCGGGACAGGGAGGTGGCAATGAGCAGTTCTTC
TRBJ1-6 TRBV6-2/TRBV6-3 . . CASSVQGRNSPLHF TGTGCCAGCAGTGTCCAGGGGAGAAATTCACCCCTCCACTTT
TRBJ1-6 TRBV5-5 . . CASSFPQVTGSSYNSPLHF TGTGCCAGCAGCTTCCCGCAGGTTACCGGCAGCTCCTATAATTCACCCCTCCACTTT
TRBJ1-6 TRBV3-1/TRBV3-2 . . CASSQRQGVSPLHF TGTGCCAGCAGCCAACGTCAAGGGGTTTCACCCCTCCACTTT
TRBJ2-7 TRBV11-3 once . CASSPLPGHYEQYF TGTGCCAGCAGCCCGCTACCGGGGCACTACGAGCAGTACTTC
TRBJ1-2 TRBV5-5 . TRBD1 CASSQPGQANYGYTF TGTGCCAGCAGCCAACCGGGACAGGCGAACTATGGCTACACCTTC
TRBJ1-1 TRBV19 . TRBD1 CASSILTGGRAFF TGTGCCAGTAGTATTTTGACAGGGGGCAGAGCTTTCTTT
TRBJ2-4 TRBV19 . TRBD2 CASSINGGASKNIQYF TGTGCCAGTAGTATAAACGGGGGGGCTTCCAAAAACATTCAGTACTTC
TRBJ2-7 TRBV19 . . CASSIGRAPTYEQYF TGTGCCAGTAGTATTGGTAGGGCCCCCACCTACGAGCAGTACTTC
TRBJ1-3 TRBV7-6 once . CASSLSQGAGGNTIYF TGTGCCAGCAGCTTATCTCAGGGAGCGGGAGGAAACACCATATATTTT
TRBJ2-5 TRBV9 . TRBD2 CASSLAGRGETQYF TGTGCCAGCAGCCTAGCGGGGCGGGGAGAGACCCAGTACTTC
TRBJ2-4 TRBV6-2/TRBV6-3 . . CASSYPWVMGKNIQYF TGTGCCAGCAGTTATCCCTGGGTTATGGGCAAAAACATTCAGTACTTC
TRBJ1-2 TRBV6-1 . TRBD1 CASSVAGTGTYGYTF TGTGCCAGCAGTGTAGCCGGGACAGGGACCTATGGCTACACCTTC
TRBJ1-1 TRBV7-3 . . CASSSQGNGEAFF TGTGCCAGCAGCTCACAGGGTAACGGTGAAGCTTTCTTT
TRBJ1-5 TRBV19 . TRBD1 CASSTGQVVWPQHF TGTGCCAGTAGTACCGGACAGGTTGTTTGGCCCCAGCATTTT
TRBJ2-4 TRBV6-5 few TRBD2 CASSAREGSKNIQYF TGTGCCAGCAGCGCGCGGGAGGGGTCCAAAAACATTCAGTACTTC
TRBJ2-5 TRBV12-5 . TRBD1 CASRDREETQYF TGTGCTAGTCGGGACAGGGAAGAGACCCAGTACTTC
TRBJ1-4 TRBV28 . . CASSPSGNNEKLFF TGTGCCAGCAGCCCATCCGGGAATAATGAAAAACTGTTTTTT
TRBJ2-1 TRBV5-1 . . CASSLAELAYNEQFF TGCGCCAGCAGCTTGGCGGAACTAGCTTACAATGAGCAGTTCTTC
TRBJ1-6 TRBV5-1 . TRBD1 CASSLVPRDSNNSPLHF TGCGCCAGCAGCTTGGTTCCTCGGGACAGCAATAATTCACCCCTCCACTTT
TRBJ2-1 TRBV5-1 . TRBD2 CASSLEGTSGPYNEQFF TGCGCCAGCAGCTTGGAAGGGACTAGCGGACCCTACAATGAGCAGTTCTTC
TRBJ2-1 TRBV6-2/TRBV6-3 . . CASSPLPASYNEQFF TGTGCCAGCAGCCCCCTCCCTGCGTCCTACAATGAGCAGTTCTTC
TRBJ1-1 TRBV11-2 . . CASSAGGTEAFF TGTGCCAGCAGCGCGGGGGGCACTGAAGCTTTCTTT
TRBJ2-7 TRBV7-9 . TRBD2 CASSKSGRGSYEQYF TGTGCCAGCAGCAAGAGCGGGAGAGGGTCCTACGAGCAGTACTTC
TRBJ1-2 TRBV5-1 . . CASSRVVFGGADGYTF TGCGCCAGCAGCCGTGTAGTATTTGGGGGCGCGGATGGCTACACCTTC
TRBJ2-1 TRBV19 once TRBD2 CASSSRPSGTHYDEQFF TGTGCCAGTAGCTCCAGGCCCAGCGGGACTCACTACGATGAGCAGTTCTTC
TRBJ1-2 TRBV3-1/TRBV3-2 once . CASSQGPGDYGYTF TGTGCCAGCAGCCAAGGCCCCGGCGACTATGGCTACACCTTC
TRBJ1-1 TRBV30 . . CAWSGSGGITEAFF TGTGCCTGGAGTGGATCGGGGGGGATAACTGAAGCTTTCTTT
TRBJ2-6 TRBV15 . . CATDSSGANVLTF TGTGCCACCGACAGCTCTGGGGCCAACGTCCTGACTTTC
TRBJ2-2 TRBV19 once . CASSAQGPPNTGELFF TGTGCCAGTAGTGCTCAAGGGCCTCCGAACACCGGGGAGCTGTTTTTT
TRBJ2-3 TRBV14 . TRBD2 CASSQLAGSPRDTQYF TGTGCCAGCAGCCAATTAGCGGGATCTCCCAGGGATACGCAGTATTTT
TRBJ2-3 TRBV4-1 . . CASSQTGDGTDTQYF TGCGCCAGCAGCCAAACCGGGGACGGCACAGATACGCAGTATTTT
TRBJ2-1 TRBV18 . . CASSLEVGQFF TGTGCCAGCTCACTTGAGGTCGGGCAGTTCTTC
TRBJ1-4 TRBV2 . TRBD1 CASLARGLGTNEKLFF TGTGCCAGCCTCGCCAGGGGGCTGGGAACTAATGAAAAACTGTTTTTT
TRBJ1-2 TRBV7-3 few TRBD1 CASSPDRGQSGYTF TGTGCCAGCAGCCCCGACAGGGGGCAGAGTGGCTACACCTTC
TRBJ2-6 TRBV24-1 . . CATWGGPGDSGANVLTF TGTGCCACCTGGGGGGGGCCGGGGGACTCTGGGGCCAACGTCCTGACTTTC
TRBJ2-5 TRBV15 . . CATSMTEETQYF TGTGCCACCAGCATGACAGAAGAGACCCAGTACTTC
TRBJ2-7 TRBV25-1 . TRBD2 CASRTSGSYEQYF TGTGCCAGCCGGACTAGCGGTTCCTACGAGCAGTACTTC
TRBJ2-5 TRBV6-2/TRBV6-3 . TRBD2 CASSYSGRGLADKETQYF TGTGCCAGCAGTTACTCGGGAAGGGGCCTAGCGGATAAAGAGACCCAGTACTTC
TRBJ2-5 TRBV3-1/TRBV3-2 . TRBD1 CASSHRQGQIGVTQYF TGTGCCAGCAGCCACCGACAGGGACAAATCGGGGTGACCCAGTACTTC